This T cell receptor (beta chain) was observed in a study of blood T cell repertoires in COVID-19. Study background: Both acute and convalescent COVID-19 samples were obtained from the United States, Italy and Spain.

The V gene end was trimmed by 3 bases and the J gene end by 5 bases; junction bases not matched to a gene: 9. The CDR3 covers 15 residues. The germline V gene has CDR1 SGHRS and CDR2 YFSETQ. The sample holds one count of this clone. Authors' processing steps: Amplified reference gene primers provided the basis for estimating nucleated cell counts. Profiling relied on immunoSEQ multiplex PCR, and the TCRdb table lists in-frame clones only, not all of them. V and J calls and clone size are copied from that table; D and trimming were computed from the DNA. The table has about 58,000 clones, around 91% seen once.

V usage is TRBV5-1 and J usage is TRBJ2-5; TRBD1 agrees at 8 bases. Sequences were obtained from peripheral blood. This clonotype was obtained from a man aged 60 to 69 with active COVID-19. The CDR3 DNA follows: TGCGCCAGCAGCTATGGCAGGGGGCAACGGGAGACCCAGTACTTC. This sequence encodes CASSYGRGQRETQYF.